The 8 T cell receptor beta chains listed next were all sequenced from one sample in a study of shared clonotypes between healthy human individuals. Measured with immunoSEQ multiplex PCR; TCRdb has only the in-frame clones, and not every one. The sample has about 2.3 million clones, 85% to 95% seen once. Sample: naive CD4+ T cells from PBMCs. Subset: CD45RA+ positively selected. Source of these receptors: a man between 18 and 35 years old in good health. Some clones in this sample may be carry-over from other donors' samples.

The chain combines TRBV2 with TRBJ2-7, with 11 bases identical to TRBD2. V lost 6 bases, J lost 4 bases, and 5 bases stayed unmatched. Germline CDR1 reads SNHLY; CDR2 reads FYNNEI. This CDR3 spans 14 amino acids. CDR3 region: CASRPGLAEYEQYF. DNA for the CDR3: TGTGCCAGCAGACCGGGACTAGCGGAATACGAGCAGTACTTC.

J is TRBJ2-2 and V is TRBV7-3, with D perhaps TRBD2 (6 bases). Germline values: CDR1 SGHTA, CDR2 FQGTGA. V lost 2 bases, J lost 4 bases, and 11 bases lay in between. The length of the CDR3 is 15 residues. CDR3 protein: CASSLAGPGTGELFF. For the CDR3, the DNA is TGTGCCAGCAGCTTAGCGGGACCGGGCACCGGGGAGCTGTTTTTT.

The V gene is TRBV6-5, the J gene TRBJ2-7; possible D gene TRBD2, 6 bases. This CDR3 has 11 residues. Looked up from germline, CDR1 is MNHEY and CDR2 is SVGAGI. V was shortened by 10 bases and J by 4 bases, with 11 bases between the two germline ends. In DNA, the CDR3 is TGTGCCACGTGGGGGGTTTACGAGCAGTACTTC. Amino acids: CATWGVYEQYF.

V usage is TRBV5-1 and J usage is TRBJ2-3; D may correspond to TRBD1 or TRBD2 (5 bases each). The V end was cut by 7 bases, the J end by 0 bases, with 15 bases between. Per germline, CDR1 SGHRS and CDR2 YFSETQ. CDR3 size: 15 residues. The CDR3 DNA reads TGCGCCAGCGGTCAGGGAGACCCTAGCACAGATACGCAGTATTTT. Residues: CASGQGDPSTDTQYF.

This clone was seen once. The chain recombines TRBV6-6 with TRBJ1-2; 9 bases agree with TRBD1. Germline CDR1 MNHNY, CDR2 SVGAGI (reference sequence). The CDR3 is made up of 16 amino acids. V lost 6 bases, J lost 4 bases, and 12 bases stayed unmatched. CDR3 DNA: TGTGCCAGCAGACGCCAAGGACAGGGGATCGGCTATGGCTACACCTTC. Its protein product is CASRRQGQGIGYGYTF.

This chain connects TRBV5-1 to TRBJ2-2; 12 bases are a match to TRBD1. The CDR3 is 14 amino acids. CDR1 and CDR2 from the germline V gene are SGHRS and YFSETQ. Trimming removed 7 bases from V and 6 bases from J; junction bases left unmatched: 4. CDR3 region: CASAGQGASGELFF. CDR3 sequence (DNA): TGCGCCAGCGCGGGACAGGGGGCCTCCGGGGAGCTGTTTTTT.

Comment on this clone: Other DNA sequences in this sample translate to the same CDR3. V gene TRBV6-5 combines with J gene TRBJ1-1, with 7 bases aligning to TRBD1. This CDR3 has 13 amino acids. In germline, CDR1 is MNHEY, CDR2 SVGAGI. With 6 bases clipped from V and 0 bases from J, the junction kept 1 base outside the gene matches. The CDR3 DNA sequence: TGTGCCAGCAGGACAGGGATGAACACTGAAGCTTTCTTT. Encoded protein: CASRTGMNTEAFF.

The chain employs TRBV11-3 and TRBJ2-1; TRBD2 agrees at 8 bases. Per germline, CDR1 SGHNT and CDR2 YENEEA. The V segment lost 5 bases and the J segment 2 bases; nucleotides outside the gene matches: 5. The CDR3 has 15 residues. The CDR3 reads CASSLTSGAYNEQFF. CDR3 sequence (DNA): TGTGCCAGCAGCCTCACTAGCGGTGCCTACAATGAGCAGTTCTTC.